The 21 T cell receptor beta chains below were found in one sample sequenced in a study of T cells in Graves' hyperthyroidism and ophthalmopathy. Amplification yielded TCR beta CDR3 regions, with RNA transcripts as the source. With the HTBI primer set, the TCR CDR3 went through a first round of RT-PCR. Each CDR3 protein is one row after TCRdb ran MiXCR on the multiplex PCR reads. This sample has 300,000 to 350,000 distinct CDR3 sequences, with 15% to 20% found just once. The sequencing input was blood. The receptors derive from a woman in her 50s with Graves' hyperthyroidism.

The chain recombines TRBV20-1 with TRBJ2-7; possible D gene TRBD2, 6 bases. The ends were cut back, 3 bases at V and 0 bases at J, with 9 bases in the middle. This CDR3 has 13 residues. From germline, CDR1 is DFQATT and CDR2 SNEGSKA (reference sequence). CDR3 DNA: TGCAGTGCTAGTAGGAGGGCCTCCTACGAGCAGTACTTC. Amino acid sequence: CSASRRASYEQYF.

This clonotype was seen many times. V is TRBV2 and J is TRBJ2-7, with no clear D. Trimming cost V 7 bases and J 1 base, with 14 bases left between them. The CDR3 runs 14 residues. Germline CDR1 reads SNHLY; CDR2 reads FYNNEI. This CDR3 is CASINSPSSYEQYF. The DNA for the CDR3 is TGTGCCAGCATAAATAGTCCTTCTTCCTACGAGCAGTACTTC. Combining the CDR3 with reference TRBV2 and TRBJ2-7 gives the whole variable domain EPEVTQTPSHQVTQMGQEVILRCVPISNHLYFYWYRQILGQKVEFLVSFYNNEISEKSEIFDDQFSVERPDGSNFTLKIRSTKLEDSAMYFCASINSPSSYEQYFGPGTRLTVT.

The rearrangement links TRBV6-2 or TRBV6-3 to TRBJ1-6; 9 bases fit TRBD1. Germline values: CDR1 MNHEY, CDR2 SVGEGT. This CDR3 comprises 13 residues. Losses at the gene ends were 9 bases for V and 7 bases for J; bases not matched to a gene: 4. The chain's CDR3 is CASGTGTNSPLHF. The CDR3 region has the DNA TGTGCCAGTGGGACAGGGACCAATTCACCCCTCCACTTT.

This clonotype was observed at least ten times. The chain is built from TRBV12-3 or TRBV12-4 and TRBJ2-3, with 7 positions matching TRBD2. This CDR3 is built from 15 residues. V shed 7 bases, J shed 1 base, and the junction held 8 bases outside the gene matches. The DNA of the CDR3 is TGTGCCAGCAAAAGTTGGGAGGGCGGCACAGATACGCAGTATTTT. Translated: CASKSWEGGTDTQYF.

V usage is TRBV12-3 or TRBV12-4 and J usage is TRBJ1-2; D gene uncertain. Trimming took 0 bases from V and 5 from J, leaving 7 bases between them. The CDR3 extends over 13 amino acids. CDR3 amino acids: CASSLAFLYGYTF. In nucleotides, the CDR3 is TGTGCCAGCAGTTTAGCGTTCTTATATGGCTACACCTTC.

The CDR3 DNA is TGTGCCAGCAGTTATACCGGGACTAGCGGACCCAAAAACATTCAGTACTTC. Translation gives CASSYTGTSGPKNIQYF. V and J are TRBV6-2 or TRBV6-3 and TRBJ2-4; 11 bases are shared with TRBD2. Germline CDR1 MNHEY, CDR2 SVGEGT. V was clipped by 3 bases and J by 2 bases; unmatched bases: 6. The CDR3 runs 17 residues.

Note on this clonotype: This could be a read error, since a much larger clone is one nucleotide away. The CDR3 DNA reads TGTGCCAGCAGCTCACATAGCGGGGTTAGCACAGATACGCAGTATTTT. This sequence encodes CASSSHSGVSTDTQYF. The rearrangement uses TRBV13 and TRBJ2-3, with 8 bases identical to TRBD2. Germline lookup yields CDR1 PRHDT and CDR2 FYEKMQ (reference sequence). There are 16 residues in the CDR3. J lost 0 bases, V lost 4 bases, and 6 bases had no gene match.

The CDR3 here is CATSDRTVTGELFF. The CDR3 DNA reads TGTGCCACCAGTGATAGGACAGTCACCGGGGAGCTGTTTTTT. The chain links TRBV24-1 to TRBJ2-2, with a weak D call TRBD1 (6 bases). The CDR3 is 14 amino acids. Looked up from germline, CDR1 is KGHDR and CDR2 is SFDVKD. V was shortened by 3 bases and J by 4 bases, with 8 bases between the two germline ends.

This clonotype was observed many times. V usage is TRBV12-3 or TRBV12-4 and J usage is TRBJ2-2, with D perhaps matching TRBD1 (6 bases). The CDR3 extends over 15 amino acids. V was cut by 4 bases and J by 1 base, with 10 bases left in between. The CDR3 bases are TGTGCCAGCAGTTGGGGGCAGGTGAACACCGGGGAGCTGTTTTTT. It specifies CASSWGQVNTGELFF.

The J gene is TRBJ2-3, the V gene TRBV19, with 8 bases aligning to TRBD1. Germline V gene lookup returns CDR1 LNHDA and CDR2 SQIVND (reference sequence). Trimming cost V 1 base and J 5 bases; bases outside gene matches: 5. CDR3 length: 15 residues. CDR3 amino acids: CASSIGGQVVDTQYF. For the CDR3, the DNA is TGTGCCAGTAGTATAGGGGGACAGGTGGTAGATACGCAGTATTTT.

In its sample, this clonotype was seen many times. The gene calls are TRBV6-2 or TRBV6-3 and TRBJ2-3; D gene uncertain. V was cut by 2 bases and J by 5 bases, with 11 bases left in between. The CDR3 is 14 amino acids. Germline values: CDR1 MNHEY, CDR2 SVGEGT. The CDR3 DNA reads as TGTGCCAGCAGTTACATTTCGGGCAAAGATACGCAGTATTTT. Protein: CASSYISGKDTQYF.

The table lists this clonotype with many counts. The chain combines TRBV7-8 with TRBJ2-3, with D hard to call. This CDR3 spans 15 amino acids. The germline CDR1 and CDR2 sequences are SGHVS and FQNEAQ. V lost 4 bases and J lost 0, with 11 bases in between. DNA for the CDR3: TGTGCCAGCAGCTCACTGGTTTCTAGCACAGATACGCAGTATTTT. It translates to CASSSLVSSTDTQYF.

The J gene is TRBJ2-5, the V gene TRBV11-1; 11 nucleotides line up with TRBD2. Germline CDR1 reads SGHAT; CDR2 reads FQDESV (reference sequence). V lost 5 bases to trimming and J lost 4 bases; unmatched junction nucleotides: 6. This CDR3 is 15 amino acids long. CDR3 amino acids: CASSLGLAETETQYF. In DNA, the CDR3 is TGTGCCAGCAGCCTGGGACTAGCGGAAACAGAGACCCAGTACTTC.

This clonotype was seen many times. V usage is TRBV20-1 and J usage is TRBJ2-5; TRBD2 matches at 12 bases. Germline loops: CDR1 DFQATT, CDR2 SNEGSKA (reference sequence). The CDR3 is 14 residues long. J lost 4 bases, V lost 4 bases, and 4 bases had no gene match. CDR3 protein: CSAKGLAGLETQYF. In DNA, the CDR3 is TGCAGTGCTAAGGGACTAGCGGGTTTAGAGACCCAGTACTTC.

This clonotype was picked up a small number of times. In DNA, the CDR3 is TGTGCCAGCAATATCAGGGGCAACGAGCAGTACTTC. Its translation: CASNIRGNEQYF. The chain joins TRBV6-1 to TRBJ2-7; possibly TRBD1 for D (6 bases). V was pared by 7 bases and J by 5 bases, with 12 bases between. Germline CDR1 MNHNS, CDR2 SASEGT. The CDR3 has 12 amino acids.

In its sample, this clonotype was seen many times. This sequence joins TRBV12-3 or TRBV12-4 and TRBJ2-3; D unresolved. The V and J ends lost 6 bases and 4 bases respectively, with 5 bases between them. The CDR3 consists of 11 residues. CDR3 residues: CASSFADTQYF. The DNA of the CDR3 is TGTGCCAGCAGCTTTGCAGATACGCAGTATTTT.

Only a few counts were recorded for this clonotype. The genes are TRBV6-4 and TRBJ2-2; a possible D gene is TRBD1 (5 bases). Trimming pared 3 bases from V and 3 bases from J, leaving 8 bases between. In germline, CDR1 is MRHNA, CDR2 SNTAGT. CDR3 length equals 14 residues. In nucleotides, the CDR3 is TGTGCCAGCAGTGAAGGGGCAGACACCGGGGAGCTGTTTTTT. This encodes CASSEGADTGELFF.

This clonotype has a count of ten or more. CDR3 in DNA: TGCGCCAGCAGCTTGATGGTGAACACTGAAGCTTTCTTT. Protein product: CASSLMVNTEAFF. The chain uses TRBV5-1 and TRBJ1-1; D uncertain. Germline-derived CDR1 and CDR2 are SGHRS and YFSETQ. Trimming stripped 1 base from V and 0 bases from J, with 4 bases between. The CDR3 length is 13 residues.

This sequence joins TRBV24-1 and TRBJ2-1; 10 bases align to TRBD2. CDR3 length equals 15 residues. With 2 bases clipped from V and 8 bases from J, the junction kept 5 bases outside the gene matches. The germline V gene encodes CDR1 KGHDR and CDR2 SFDVKD. The CDR3 is CATSDSSGSIYEQFF. The CDR3 DNA reads as TGTGCCACCAGTGATTCTAGCGGGAGTATCTATGAGCAGTTCTTC.

This clonotype was detected only a few times. This chain uses TRBV20-1 with TRBJ2-1; 10 positions match TRBD2. With V trimmed by 5 bases and J by 4 bases, 8 bases remained unmatched. Germline CDR1 and CDR2: DFQATT and SNEGSKA (reference sequence). CDR3 size: 15 residues. CDR3 in amino acids: CSADQLAGRYNEQFF. The CDR3 coding sequence is TGCAGTGCTGACCAACTAGCGGGGAGGTACAATGAGCAGTTCTTC.

A few counts support this clonotype. Being one base from a much bigger clone, this may be a read error. This likely comes from a read error, as the CDR3 has no conserved phenylalanine or tryptophan at its end. The V gene is TRBV12-3 or TRBV12-4, the J gene TRBJ2-5; no clear D. This CDR3 region has 13 residues. Trimming removed 5 bases at V and 0 bases at J, with 7 bases between. CDR3 sequence: CASSPPYQETQYL. The CDR3 DNA reads TGTGCCAGCAGTCCACCATACCAAGAGACCCAGTACCTC.